What follows are 12 T cell receptor beta chains derived from one specimen sequenced in a study of T cells in Graves' hyperthyroidism and ophthalmopathy. The source material, RNA transcripts, was used to amplify TCR beta CDR3 regions. With the HTBI primer set, the TCR CDR3 went through a first round of RT-PCR. TCRdb recomputed calls from the multiplex PCR reads with MiXCR, one row per CDR3 protein. The repertoire consists of 350,000 or so distinct CDR3 sequences, with roughly 20% occurring once and the leading ten covering 15%. The sample comprised blood. Receptor source: a woman between 40 and 50 years old with Graves' ophthalmopathy.

This clonotype has only one observation. The gene calls are TRBV6-2 or TRBV6-3 and TRBJ1-1, with 8 bases aligning to TRBD1. The germline CDR1 and CDR2 sequences are MNHEY and SVGEGT. Trimming cost V 2 bases and J 4 bases; bases outside gene matches: 15. This CDR3 region has 18 residues. CDR3 sequence: CASSYRQMARGHGTEAFF. In nucleotides, the CDR3 is TGTGCCAGCAGTTACCGACAAATGGCCAGGGGGCACGGCACTGAAGCTTTCTTT.

This clonotype was seen many times. The chain couples TRBV20-1 to TRBJ2-5; 11 bases line up with TRBD2. The V segment lost 2 bases and the J segment 3 bases; nucleotides outside the gene matches: 5. In germline, CDR1 is DFQATT, CDR2 SNEGSKA (reference sequence). The CDR3 is 15 residues long. The CDR3 sequence is CSARSQLAGEETQYF. The CDR3 DNA sequence: TGCAGTGCTAGAAGTCAACTAGCGGGAGAAGAGACCCAGTACTTC.

This clonotype was counted only a few times. The chain has TRBV6-2 or TRBV6-3 and TRBJ2-7, with TRBD2 matching over 13 bases. The CDR3 covers 19 residues. CDR1 is MNHEY, CDR2 SVGEGT, per germline. Trimming cost V 5 bases and J 0 bases; bases outside gene matches: 13. CDR3 coding DNA: TGTGCCAGCAGTAGCGATCGACTAGCGGGGGGCAAGAGCTCCTACGAGCAGTACTTC. Its translation: CASSSDRLAGGKSSYEQYF.

In this sample, this clonotype turned up a few times. This rearrangement joins TRBV20-1 to TRBJ2-7; 8 bases fit TRBD2. Germline CDR1 is DFQATT and CDR2 is SNEGSKA (reference sequence). V gave up 3 bases and J gave up 0 bases; unmatched junction bases: 7. The CDR3 sequence is 15 residues long. The CDR3 nucleotides are TGCAGTGCTAGGCGGCTAGCGGGTGGCTCCTACGAGCAGTACTTC. Protein sequence: CSARRLAGGSYEQYF.

This clonotype came up many times. In DNA form, the CDR3 reads TGTGCCAGCTCACCTCGCACGGGTCAGAATTATGGCTACACCTTC. Residues: CASSPRTGQNYGYTF. The chain joins TRBV18 to TRBJ1-2; D gene ambiguous. Germline V lookup: CDR1 KGHSH, CDR2 LQKENI. Trimming left V 3 bases short and J 5 bases short, with 16 bases between. CDR3 length: 15 amino acids.

V gene TRBV24-1 combines with J gene TRBJ2-7; D is uncertain. This CDR3 region has 12 residues. Germline loops: CDR1 KGHDR, CDR2 SFDVKD. The V end lost 11 bases, the J end lost 6 bases, and 16 bases lay between the germline ends. The CDR3 protein is CAKMLGSGEQYF. The CDR3 DNA follows: TGTGCCAAGATGTTGGGCTCCGGCGAGCAGTACTTC.

This clonotype was found many times. The chain combines TRBV20-1 with TRBJ2-7, with D tentatively TRBD2 (5 bases). The CDR3 extends over 13 amino acids. Per germline, CDR1 DFQATT and CDR2 SNEGSKA (reference sequence). Trimming removed 0 bases from V and 6 bases from J, with 12 bases in between. In DNA form, the CDR3 reads TGCAGTGCTAGAGATCTCGGGGAATTCGAGCAGTACTTC. Translated, it gives CSARDLGEFEQYF.

This clonotype showed up many times. The chain recombines TRBV6-2 or TRBV6-3 with TRBJ2-2; 7 bases are shared with TRBD1. V lost 5 bases and J lost 3; bases outside the gene matches: 6. The CDR3 length is 15 residues. From germline, CDR1 is MNHEY and CDR2 SVGEGT. The CDR3 reads CASSKTGLDTGELFF. Written as DNA, the CDR3 is TGTGCCAGCAGTAAGACAGGGTTGGACACCGGGGAGCTGTTTTTT.

This clonotype was seen ten or more times. This chain joins TRBV30 and TRBJ1-1; 11 nucleotides match TRBD1. V trimming: 0 bases; J trimming: 7 bases; junction bases outside the gene matches: 10. The CDR3 consists of 16 residues. Looked up from germline, CDR1 is GTSNPN and CDR2 is SVGIG (reference sequence). The CDR3 spells CAWSVPRTGGIGEAFF. DNA for the CDR3: TGTGCCTGGAGTGTACCTCGGACAGGGGGCATAGGTGAAGCTTTCTTT.

The chain is built from TRBV6-2 or TRBV6-3 and TRBJ2-7; D unresolved. Trimming removed 7 bases from V and 4 bases from J, with 8 bases in between. Per the germline V gene, CDR1 is MNHEY and CDR2 is SVGEGT. This CDR3 spans 11 amino acids. The CDR3 DNA reads as TGTGCCAGCACCCAACGATACGAGCAGTACTTC. It specifies CASTQRYEQYF.

The rearrangement links TRBV6-1 to TRBJ1-1, with D uncertain. V lost 10 bases and J 0 bases, leaving 15 bases between the germline ends. CDR1 is MNHNS and CDR2 is SASEGT in the germline V gene. The CDR3 covers 14 residues. The CDR3, as DNA: TGTGCCACCTGGTCAGGTATTTTGAACACTGAAGCTTTCTTT. Translation: CATWSGILNTEAFF.

This clonotype was seen more than once but under ten times. The chain employs TRBV15 and TRBJ1-2, with a tentative D call TRBD1 (5 bases). Looked up from germline, CDR1 is LNHNV and CDR2 is YYDKDF (reference sequence). Between the trimmed V and J ends, which lost 0 bases and 4 bases, there was a span of 12 bases. The CDR3 consists of 15 residues. This chain's CDR3 is CATSREGRGIYGYTF. For the CDR3, the DNA is TGTGCCACCAGCAGAGAGGGACGGGGAATCTATGGCTACACCTTC. The whole variable domain, remainder taken from reference TRBV15 and TRBJ1-2, is DAMVIQNPRYQVTQFGKPVTLSCSQTLNHNVMYWYQQKSSQAPKLLFHYYDKDFNNEADTPDNFQSRRPNTSFCFLDIRSPGLGDTAMYLCATSREGRGIYGYTFGSGTRLTVV.